This T cell receptor beta chain was captured in a study of OX40 agonist ivuxolimab in advanced cancers. Study information: With ivuxolimab, an agonistic anti-OX40 (CD134) antibody, patients were treated. Enrollees could have had prior anti-PD-1, anti-PD-L1 or anti-CTLA-4 therapy, which 30% to 50% had received.

Method: immunoSEQ multiplex PCR; TCRdb's copy keeps in-frame clones and lacks some. This sample has about 44,000 clones; approximately 86% occur once, and the top ten carry about 17%. Note on this clone: Its antigen is undetermined.

Overall study findings and caveats: The work left the antigen specificity of expanded peripheral T cells undetermined. People who partly responded at 0.1-3.0 mg/kg had some of the least clonal expansion seen.

Trimming cost V 7 bases and J 4 bases, with 19 bases left between them. The CDR3 is 15 amino acids. The germline V gene encodes CDR1 MNHEY and CDR2 SMNVEV (reference sequence). Sequenced here: CD4+ or CD8+ T cells sorted from blood, sampled in a trial of the OX40 agonist ivuxolimab. This chain uses TRBV27 with TRBJ1-1; D gene uncertain. The receptor comes from an adult with an advanced solid tumor such as melanoma, head and neck, liver or kidney cancer. The CDR3 bases are TGTGCCAGCACCCGATACCCCACCCCTACCACTGAAGCTTTCTTT. Amino acid sequence: CASTRYPTPTTEAFF.